This TCR beta chain is drawn from a study of T cells expressing NK-cell markers. Study context: It was from sorted CD3+CD56+NKG2C+, CD3+CD56+NKG2C- and CD3+CD56-NKG2C+ T cells that TCR beta repertoires came.

TCRdb re-called the 5' RACE reads and gives one entry per CDR3 protein, without DNA. Here the sample table reports roughly 150,000 distinct CDR3 sequences. The germline V gene encodes CDR1 LGHNA and CDR2 YNFKEQ. The CDR3 extends over 15 amino acids. The V and J genes are TRBV4-2 and TRBJ2-1; TCRdb designates TRBD2, a call that cannot be tested without DNA. The sequence came from a man aged 18-75 years in good health. The sequenced material came from blood T cells: a sorted CD56 or NKG2C T cell subset, CD4+ or CD8+ T cells, or bulk PBMC T cells (not recorded which). CDR3 amino acids: CASSQLAGDGYEQFF.